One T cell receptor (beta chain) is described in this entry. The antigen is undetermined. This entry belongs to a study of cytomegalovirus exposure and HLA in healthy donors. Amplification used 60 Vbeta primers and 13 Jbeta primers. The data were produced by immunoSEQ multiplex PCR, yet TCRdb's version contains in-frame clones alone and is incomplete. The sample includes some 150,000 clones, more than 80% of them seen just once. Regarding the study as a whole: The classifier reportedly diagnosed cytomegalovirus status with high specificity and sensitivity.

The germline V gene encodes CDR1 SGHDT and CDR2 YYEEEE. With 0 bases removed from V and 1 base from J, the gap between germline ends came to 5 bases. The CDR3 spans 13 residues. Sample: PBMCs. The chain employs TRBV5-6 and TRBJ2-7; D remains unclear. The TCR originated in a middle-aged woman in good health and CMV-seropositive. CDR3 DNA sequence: TGTGCCAGCAGCTTGGCATTTTCCTACGAGCAGTACTTC. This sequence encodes CASSLAFSYEQYF.